Included here is one TCR beta chain sequence, with context. This specimen comes from a study of shared clonotypes between healthy human individuals. Study-level information: Three plates each covered CD4 naive and memory; CD8 naive two, CD8 memory one.

Germline CDR1 and CDR2: SGHNT and YYREEE (reference sequence). CDR3 length: 14 residues. Between the trimmed V and J ends, which lost 4 bases and 0 bases, there was a span of 11 bases. On sorted subsets, replicate PCRs used 200 ng DNA, or 25,000 to 35,000 T cell genomes. The table came from immunoSEQ multiplex PCR; TCRdb's copy has only in-frame clones and leaves some out. The sample has approximately 110,000 clones, around 66% seen once. The receptor's source is a woman aged 25 to 39 in good health. The sample was memory CD8+ T cells sorted from blood. Subset defined: CD45RO+ cells pooled with CCR7-negative TemRA cells. The J gene is TRBJ2-7, the V gene TRBV5-4; a possible D gene is TRBD1 (5 bases). The CDR3 loop is CASSLGQGSYEQYF. The CDR3 DNA follows: TGTGCCAGCAGCCTGGGTCAGGGCTCCTACGAGCAGTACTTC. Using reference TRBV5-4 and TRBJ2-7 for the parts outside the CDR3, the full variable domain is ETGVTQSPTHLIKTRGQQVTLRCSSQSGHNTVSWYQQALGQGPQFIFQYYREEENGRGNFPPRFSGLQFPNYSSELNVNALELDDSALYLCASSLGQGSYEQYFGPGTRLTVT.